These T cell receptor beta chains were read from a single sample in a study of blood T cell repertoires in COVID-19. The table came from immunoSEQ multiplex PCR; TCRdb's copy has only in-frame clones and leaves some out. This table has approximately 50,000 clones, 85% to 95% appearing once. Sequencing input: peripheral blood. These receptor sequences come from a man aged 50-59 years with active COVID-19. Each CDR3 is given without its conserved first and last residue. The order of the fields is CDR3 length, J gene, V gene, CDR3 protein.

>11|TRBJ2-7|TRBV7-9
ASSPSTSYEQY
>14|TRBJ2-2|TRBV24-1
ATSDPGQANTGELF
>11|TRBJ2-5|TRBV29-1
SAGEGDTYPQY
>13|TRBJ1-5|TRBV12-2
ASRFGNRGGQPQH
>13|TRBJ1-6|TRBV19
ASRPQGEARSPLH
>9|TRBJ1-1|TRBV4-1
ASSQNTEAF
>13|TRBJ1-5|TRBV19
ASRTTGGSNQPQH
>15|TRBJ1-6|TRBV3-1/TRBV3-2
ASSQPGTGHRNSPLH
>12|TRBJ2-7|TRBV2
ASTSSGVSVEQY
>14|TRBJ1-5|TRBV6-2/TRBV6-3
ASSYGGNRINQPQH
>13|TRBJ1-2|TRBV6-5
ASRGSGTGGMSYT
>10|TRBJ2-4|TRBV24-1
ATSDRPGMQY
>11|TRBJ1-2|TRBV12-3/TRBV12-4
ASSLNGVYGYT
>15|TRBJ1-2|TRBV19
ASSIEPGTGSNYGYT
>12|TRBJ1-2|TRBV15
ATSRGQINYGYT
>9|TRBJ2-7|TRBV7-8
ASSFTYEQY
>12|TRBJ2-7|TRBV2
ASTFQGLVNEQY
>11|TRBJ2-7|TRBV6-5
ASTPGQSYEQY
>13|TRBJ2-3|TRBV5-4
ASSLGTHSTDTQY
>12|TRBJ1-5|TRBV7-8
ASSPRSGDQPQH
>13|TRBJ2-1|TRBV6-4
ASSERGGDYNEQF
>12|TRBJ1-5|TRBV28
ASRGGGSNQPQH
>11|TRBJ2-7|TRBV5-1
ASSFRDRGEQY
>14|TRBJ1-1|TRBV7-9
ASSLGSGTGNTEAF
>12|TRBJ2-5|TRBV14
ASSTGQGWETQY
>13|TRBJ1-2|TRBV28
ASSGPTVTNYGYT
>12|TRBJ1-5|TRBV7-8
ASSLGGGNQPQH
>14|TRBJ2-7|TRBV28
ASSLWKGTGFHEQY
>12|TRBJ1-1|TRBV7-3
ASRSGGAGTEAF
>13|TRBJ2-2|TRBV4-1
ASSQERRGTGELF
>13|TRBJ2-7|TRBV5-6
ASSEGIGRVGEQY
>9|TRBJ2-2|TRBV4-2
ASRDYRGLF
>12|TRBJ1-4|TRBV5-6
ASREKGSGEKLF
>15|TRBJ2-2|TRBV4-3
ASSQEPPGLNTGELF
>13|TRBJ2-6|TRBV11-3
ASSRDRPGANVLT
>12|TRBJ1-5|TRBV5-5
ASSLWESNQPQH
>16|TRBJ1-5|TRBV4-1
ASSLLALPARSGQPQH
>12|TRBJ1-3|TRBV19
ASSITASGNTIY
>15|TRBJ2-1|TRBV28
ASSFPSQGMSYNEQF
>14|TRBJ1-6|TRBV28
ASSSLSGQGKTPLH
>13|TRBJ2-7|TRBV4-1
ASSRTWAGAYEQY
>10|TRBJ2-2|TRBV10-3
AIGGRTGELF
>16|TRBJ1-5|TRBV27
ASSLRFGRGQGHQPQH
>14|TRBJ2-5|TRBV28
ASSFERKRPQETQY
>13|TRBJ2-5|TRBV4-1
ASSQESQGAGTQY
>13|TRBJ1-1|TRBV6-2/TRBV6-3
ASSLHETAPSEAF
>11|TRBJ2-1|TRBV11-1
ASSFGKPQEQF
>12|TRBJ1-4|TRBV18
ASSPTRANEKLF
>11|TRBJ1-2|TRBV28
ATQTGFDYGYT
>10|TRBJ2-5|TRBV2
ASNPGQETQY
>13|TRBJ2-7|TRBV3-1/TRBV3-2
ASSQSGARPYEQY
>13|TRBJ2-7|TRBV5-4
ASSLLSGAAYEQY
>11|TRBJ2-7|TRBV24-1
ATSDSTGYEQY
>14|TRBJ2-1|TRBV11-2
ASRPRTSGSPGEQF
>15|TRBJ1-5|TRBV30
AWSTTKGQECDQPQH
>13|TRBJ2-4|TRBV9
ATPFHSEDKNIQY
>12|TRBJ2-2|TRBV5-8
ASTVAGEAGELF
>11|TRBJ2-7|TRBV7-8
ASSLTQPGEQY
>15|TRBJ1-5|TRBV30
AWSVPEGMSSNQPQH
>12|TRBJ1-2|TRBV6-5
ASIGKGLPHGYT